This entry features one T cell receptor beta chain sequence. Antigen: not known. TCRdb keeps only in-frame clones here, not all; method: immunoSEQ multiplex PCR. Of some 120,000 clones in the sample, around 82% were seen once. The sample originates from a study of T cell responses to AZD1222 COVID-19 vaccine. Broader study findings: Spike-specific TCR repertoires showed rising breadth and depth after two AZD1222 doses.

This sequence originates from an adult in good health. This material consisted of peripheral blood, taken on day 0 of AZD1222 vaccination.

The CDR3 reads CAITETGSYEQYF. The DNA of the CDR3 is TGTGCCATCACCGAGACAGGTTCCTACGAGCAGTACTTC. This chain links TRBV10-3 with TRBJ2-7; D might be TRBD1 (6 bases). The V end was cut by 7 bases, the J end by 1 base, with 11 bases between. The germline CDR1 and CDR2 sequences are ENHRY and SYGVKD. The CDR3 sequence is 13 residues long.